The rows below give T cell receptor beta chains drawn from one sample of a study of human T cells and chemical hapten exposure. Using its own MiXCR run on the RACE reads, TCRdb lists one record per CDR3 protein. The data show approximately 340,000 distinct CDR3 sequences, with roughly 6.9% seen just once and roughly 8% held by the top ten. Here the sequenced sample was whole blood, taken in connection with sensitization to the hapten diphenylcyclopropenone (DPC). These receptors all stem from a woman aged 18-35 years with alopecia areata. Some clones in this sample may be carry-over from other donors' samples. The CDR3 runs from the conserved cysteine through the conserved F or W. A D gene is named only where the DNA matches it firmly. Expanded clones are given a class, and other clones once, few, many or no size at all.

j_gene,abundance,v_gene,d_gene,CDR3nt,CDR3aa
TRBJ1-4,few,TRBV2,NA,TGTGCCAGCAACTACGGACAGCTGAATGAAAAACTGTTTTTT,CASNYGQLNEKLFF
TRBJ1-1,NA,TRBV6-1,NA,TGTGCCAGCAGCCCTTTCGGACCGGAGGGCACTGAAGCTTTCTTT,CASSPFGPEGTEAFF
TRBJ1-1,NA,TRBV7-9,NA,TGTGCCAGCAGCCATATACAGAGAAACACTGAAGCTTTCTTT,CASSHIQRNTEAFF
TRBJ1-6,many,TRBV14,NA,TGTGCCAGCAGTGATTCACCCCTCCACTTT,CASSDSPLHF
TRBJ2-5,NA,TRBV7-2,TRBD1,TGTGCCAGCAGTTCTACAGATTTTGGACAGGGGACCCAGTACTTC,CASSSTDFGQGTQYF
TRBJ1-5,NA,TRBV7-2,TRBD1,TGTGCCAGCAGCCGCACCGGGACAGGGGGCTTGAGGAGTTATCAGCCCCAGCATTTT,CASSRTGTGGLRSYQPQHF
TRBJ2-1,NA,TRBV29-1,TRBD2,TGCAGCGTGGCGGGGGGGACCTACAATGAGCAGTTCTTC,CSVAGGTYNEQFF
TRBJ1-6,few,TRBV28,NA,TGTGCCAGCAGTTCTCCGCCCGGGAGTTCGGGGTATTCACCCCTCCACTTT,CASSSPPGSSGYSPLHF
TRBJ1-5,few,TRBV18,NA,TGTGCCAGCTCCGCGACAGTGGACCGTCAGCCCCAGCATTTT,CASSATVDRQPQHF
TRBJ2-1,NA,TRBV6-5,TRBD2,TGTGCCAGCAGCTCCCCGGGTAGCGGGGGGGCCGGTGAGCAGTTCTTC,CASSSPGSGGAGEQFF
TRBJ2-3,NA,TRBV20-1,TRBD2,TGCAGTGCTTGGACTAGCGGGTTCTCAGATACGCAGTATTTT,CSAWTSGFSDTQYF
TRBJ2-3,many,TRBV7-9,NA,TGTGCCATCTGGGCCGGGGTCTTCACAGATACGCAGTATTTT,CAIWAGVFTDTQYF
TRBJ2-3,NA,TRBV11-2,TRBD2,TGTGCCAGCAGCTACCGGGAGCGGGGGTTCAGCACAGATACGCAGTATTTT,CASSYRERGFSTDTQYF
TRBJ2-2,many,TRBV7-2,NA,TGTGCCAGCAGCTTAGCGCCGGGACGGAACACCGGGGAGCTGTTTTTT,CASSLAPGRNTGELFF
TRBJ2-4,NA,TRBV7-6,NA,TGTGCCAGCAGCTTAGGCGACGGGATAGGTGCCAAAAACATTCAGTACTTC,CASSLGDGIGAKNIQYF
TRBJ1-1,few,TRBV12-3/TRBV12-4,NA,TGTGCCACCCAGTCGAGGGGGGGAGCTTTCTTT,CATQSRGGAFF
TRBJ2-2,many,TRBV6-2/TRBV6-3,NA,TGTGCCAGCAGTTACCTCCGTAACACCGGGGAGCTGTTTTTT,CASSYLRNTGELFF
TRBJ1-1,many,TRBV19,TRBD1,TGTGCCAGTAGTCCCGGACAGGGTCAGGCTGAAGCTTTCTTT,CASSPGQGQAEAFF